The clone carrying this T cell receptor (beta chain) appeared a few times. Method: immunoSEQ multiplex PCR; TCRdb's copy keeps in-frame clones and lacks some. The sample shows over 25,000 clones, less than 75% of them seen only once. This sample was included in a study of PD-1 blockade in classical Hodgkin lymphoma. Time point defined: cycle 4 day 1 (C4D1), after around six weeks of nivolumab. No patient escaped relapse after autologous stem cell transplantation, and brentuximab vedotin exposure varied. Trimming cost V 4 bases and J 5 bases; bases outside gene matches: 6. CDR3 length: 15 residues. The germline V gene encodes CDR1 KGHSH and CDR2 LQKENI.

The chain employs TRBV18 and TRBJ2-7; 12 bases agree with TRBD1. The sequences come from peripheral blood mononuclear cells (PBMCs), collected before the fourth cycle of nivolumab. The TCR sequence derives from a human donor with classical Hodgkin lymphoma. In DNA, the CDR3 is TGTGCCAGCTCACTCTCCGGGACAGGGGGCGACGAGCAGTACTTC. Translated, it gives CASSLSGTGGDEQYF.